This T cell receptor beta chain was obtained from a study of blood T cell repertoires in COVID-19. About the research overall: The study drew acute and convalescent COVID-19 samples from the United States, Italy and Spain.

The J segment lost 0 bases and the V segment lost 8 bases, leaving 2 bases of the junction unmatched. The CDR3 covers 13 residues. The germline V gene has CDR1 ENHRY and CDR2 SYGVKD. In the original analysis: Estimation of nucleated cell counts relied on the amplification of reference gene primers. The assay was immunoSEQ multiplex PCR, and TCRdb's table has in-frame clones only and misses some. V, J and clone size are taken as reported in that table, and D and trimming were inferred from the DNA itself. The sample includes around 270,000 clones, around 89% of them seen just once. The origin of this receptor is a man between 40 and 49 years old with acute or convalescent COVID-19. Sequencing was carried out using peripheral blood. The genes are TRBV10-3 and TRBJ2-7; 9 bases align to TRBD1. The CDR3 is CAIRDRASYEQYF. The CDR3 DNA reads TGTGCCATCCGGGACAGGGCCTCCTACGAGCAGTACTTC.